What follows are 9 T cell receptor beta chains derived from one specimen sequenced in a study of cytomegalovirus exposure and HLA in healthy donors. Sequenced by immunoSEQ multiplex PCR; TCRdb stores in-frame clones only, minus some. Among about 65,000 clones listed, 90% to 95% were seen once. The source material was PBMCs. The receptors derive from a man aged 18 to 35 in good health and CMV-seropositive.

The chain carries TRBV10-3 and TRBJ2-1, with D possibly TRBD1 on 6 matching bases. The CDR3 is made up of 15 amino acids. Trimming cost V 3 bases and J 2 bases, with 11 bases left between them. Germline V lookup: CDR1 ENHRY, CDR2 SYGVKD. This chain's CDR3 is CAISDPGDTYNEQFF. The CDR3 nucleotides read TGTGCCATCAGTGACCCAGGGGACACCTACAATGAGCAGTTCTTC.

The rearrangement joins TRBV7-2 to TRBJ2-1; the match to TRBD2 covers 12 bases. Germline CDR1 SGHTA, CDR2 FQGNSA. The V segment lost 4 bases and the J segment 3 bases; nucleotides outside the gene matches: 7. The CDR3 is made up of 17 amino acids. CDR3 nucleotides: TGTGCCAGCAGCTCCAAGACTAGCGGGAGACTCTACAATGAGCAGTTCTTC. The encoded protein is CASSSKTSGRLYNEQFF.

This clone was recorded a few times. The rearrangement uses TRBV6-4 and TRBJ2-3; D ambiguous. Trimming shortened V by 2 bases and J by 1 base, and 10 bases separated the two germline ends. In germline, CDR1 is MRHNA, CDR2 SNTAGT. This CDR3 is 15 amino acids long. The CDR3 loop is CASSDGLSGTDTQYF. Here the CDR3 DNA reads TGTGCCAGCAGTGACGGGCTGTCAGGCACAGATACGCAGTATTTT.

The chain recombines TRBV6-1 with TRBJ2-1, with D tentatively TRBD2 (7 bases). The V and J ends lost 0 bases and 1 base respectively, with 16 bases between them. The CDR3 consists of 18 residues. Germline V CDR1 and CDR2: MNHNS, SASEGT. CDR3 DNA sequence: TGTGCCAGCAGTGAAGCGCTTCAGGGGAGGGTATCCTACAATGAGCAGTTCTTC. It translates to CASSEALQGRVSYNEQFF.

This sequence joins TRBV28 and TRBJ2-1, with 7 bases that match TRBD2. Germline CDR1 MDHEN, CDR2 SYDVKM. The CDR3 spans 15 residues. The ends lost 6 bases at V and 8 bases at J; junction bases unmatched: 13. CDR3 region: CASSLWTGGRDEQFF. DNA for the CDR3: TGTGCCAGCAGCCTGTGGACGGGGGGTCGGGATGAGCAGTTCTTC.

The CDR3 DNA is TGTGCCAGCAGCCAAGACGTGGGACAGGGGCCTTGGGAGCAGTACTTC. It translates to CASSQDVGQGPWEQYF. The gene calls are TRBV4-2 and TRBJ2-7; 10 bases are a match to TRBD1. This CDR3 is 16 amino acids long. J gave up 7 bases and V 0 bases, and 9 bases lay outside the gene matches. Per germline, CDR1 LGHNA and CDR2 YNFKEQ.

The rearrangement links TRBV28 to TRBJ2-4; D may be TRBD1 (6 bases). This CDR3 comprises 17 residues. V gave up 3 bases and J gave up 0 bases, with 15 bases separating them. From germline, CDR1 is MDHEN and CDR2 SYDVKM. CDR3 sequence: CASSFDGDTRAKNIQYF. CDR3 bases: TGTGCCAGCAGTTTTGATGGGGACACGCGAGCCAAAAACATTCAGTACTTC. The variable domain in full, completed from reference TRBV28 and TRBJ2-4, reads DVKVTQSSRYLVKRTGEKVFLECVQDMDHENMFWYRQDPGLGLRLIYFSYDVKMKEKGDIPEGYSVSREKKERFSLILESASTNQTSMYLCASSFDGDTRAKNIQYFGAGTRLSVL.

This chain links TRBV7-3 with TRBJ2-2; 8 bases line up with TRBD1. Germline loops: CDR1 SGHTA, CDR2 FQGTGA. With 5 bases clipped from V and 5 bases from J, the junction kept 10 bases outside the gene matches. This CDR3 is built from 16 residues. The CDR3 DNA follows: TGTGCCAGCAGCCCTGGTGGTCAGGGGGCAACCGGGGAGCTGTTTTTT. It encodes CASSPGGQGATGELFF. The whole variable domain, remainder taken from reference TRBV7-3 and TRBJ2-2, is GAGVSQTPSNKVTEKGKYVELRCDPISGHTALYWYRQSLGQGPEFLIYFQGTGAADDSGLPNDRFFAVRPEGSVSTLKIQRTERGDSAVYLCASSPGGQGATGELFFGEGSRLTVL.

The V and J genes are TRBV4-1 and TRBJ2-3; D is uncertain. Trimming removed 0 bases at V and 2 bases at J, with 12 bases between. The germline V gene encodes CDR1 MGHRA and CDR2 YSYEKL. This CDR3 comprises 16 residues. The CDR3 nucleotides read TGCGCCAGCAGCCAAGATCTCAGTGGGCCCACAGATACGCAGTATTTT. Translating it yields CASSQDLSGPTDTQYF.